Each of the 15 T cell receptor beta chains below was sequenced from the same sample in a study of cytomegalovirus exposure and HLA in healthy donors. Vbeta (60) and Jbeta (13) primers were used in the PCR. Using immunoSEQ multiplex PCR, the repertoire was profiled, and TCRdb retains in-frame clones only, with some absent. The data hold about 180,000 clones, with roughly 70% observed a single time. The source material was PBMCs. These receptors were taken from a male donor in good health and CMV-seronegative.

The chain carries TRBV6-5 and TRBJ2-1; TRBD1 might be the D (5 bases). Trimming removed 6 bases from V and 9 bases from J, with 12 bases in between. The CDR3 spans 12 residues. Germline CDR1 MNHEY, CDR2 SVGAGI. CDR3 DNA sequence: TGTGCCAGCAGCCGCAGGGAAGGTGAGCAGTTCTTC. Residues: CASSRREGEQFF.

The chain links TRBV7-9 to TRBJ2-1; 9 positions agree with TRBD2. The germline V gene encodes CDR1 SEHNR and CDR2 FQNEAQ (reference sequence). The CDR3 sequence is 16 residues long. The J segment lost 5 bases and the V segment lost 5 bases, leaving 10 bases of the junction unmatched. As DNA, the CDR3 is TGTGCCAGCAGCCCCATCTGGCTAGCGGGGAACAATGAGCAGTTCTTC. Its translation is CASSPIWLAGNNEQFF.

V is TRBV9 and J is TRBJ2-1; 14 nucleotides agree with TRBD2. The CDR3 contains 20 residues. J lost 0 bases, V lost 0 bases, and 8 bases had no gene match. Germline CDR1 is SGDLS and CDR2 is YYNGEE. In DNA, the CDR3 is TGTGCCAGCAGCGTAGGGAGACTAGCGGGAGGGCTGAGCTCCTACAATGAGCAGTTCTTC. Protein product: CASSVGRLAGGLSSYNEQFF.

The chain carries TRBV5-1 and TRBJ2-1; 8 bases line up with TRBD1. This CDR3 is built from 15 residues. V lost 0 bases, J lost 6 bases, and 5 bases stayed unmatched. Germline CDR1 and CDR2: SGHRS and YFSETQ. The CDR3: CASSLESQGANEQFF. CDR3 coding DNA: TGCGCCAGCAGCTTGGAATCCCAGGGGGCCAATGAGCAGTTCTTC.

The chain links TRBV19 to TRBJ1-6; D uncertain. Germline V gene sequence: CDR1 LNHDA, CDR2 SQIVND (reference sequence). The length of the CDR3 is 16 residues. V lost 0 bases to trimming and J lost 9 bases, with 15 bases between them. The chain's CDR3 is CASSIDQRGYGSPLHF. In DNA, the CDR3 is TGTGCCAGTAGTATAGATCAGCGGGGATATGGTTCACCCCTCCACTTT.

The genes are TRBV2 and TRBJ1-5, with TRBD1 identical over 7 bases. The CDR3 loop spans 15 amino acids. Germline-derived CDR1 and CDR2 are SNHLY and FYNNEI. J was trimmed by 0 bases and V by 6 bases; bases with no gene match: 5. The CDR3 here is CASRLGTASNQPQHF. CDR3 DNA sequence: TGTGCCAGCAGACTCGGGACAGCTAGCAATCAGCCCCAGCATTTT.

This rearrangement joins TRBV19 to TRBJ1-5, with 10 bases fitting TRBD1. V shed 6 bases, J shed 2 bases, and the junction held 7 bases outside the gene matches. CDR3 length: 16 residues. Germline V gene sequence: CDR1 LNHDA, CDR2 SQIVND (reference sequence). This chain's CDR3 is CASRDRDRGGNQPQHF. CDR3 nucleotide sequence: TGTGCCAGTAGAGACCGGGACAGGGGTGGCAATCAGCCCCAGCATTTT.

The table lists this clone with a count of one. V is TRBV5-4 and J is TRBJ2-7; 15 nucleotides align to TRBD2. Germline values: CDR1 SGHNT, CDR2 YYREEE (reference sequence). The CDR3 length is 16 residues. V lost 4 bases and J lost 6; bases outside the gene matches: 8. The CDR3 coding sequence is TGTGCCAGCAGCCCGGGACTAGCGGGAGGTTTACCCGAGCAGTACTTC. This codes for CASSPGLAGGLPEQYF.

J is TRBJ2-7 and V is TRBV6-5, with 8 nucleotides matching TRBD1. V trimming: 4 bases; J trimming: 5 bases; junction bases outside the gene matches: 4. This CDR3 has 13 residues. Looked up from germline, CDR1 is MNHEY and CDR2 is SVGAGI. CDR3 in amino acids: CASSSGGLHEQYF. CDR3 nucleotide sequence: TGTGCCAGCAGTTCAGGGGGCTTACACGAGCAGTACTTC.

The chain couples TRBV6-1 to TRBJ1-5, with 8 bases matching TRBD1. The CDR3 has 16 residues. With V trimmed by 4 bases and J by 5 bases, 10 bases remained unmatched. Germline-derived CDR1 and CDR2 are MNHNS and SASEGT. CDR3 in amino acids: CASSGNRQGSHQPQHF. The CDR3 DNA reads as TGTGCCAGCAGTGGTAATCGACAGGGGAGCCATCAGCCCCAGCATTTT.

The CDR3: CAWCSGGASKNIQYF. DNA for the CDR3: TGTGCCTGGTGTAGCGGGGGGGCGTCCAAAAACATTCAGTACTTC. This sequence joins TRBV30 and TRBJ2-4; 11 bases line up with TRBD2. Germline lookup yields CDR1 GTSNPN and CDR2 SVGIG (reference sequence). V gave up 5 bases and J gave up 2 bases; unmatched junction bases: 5. CDR3 length: 15 amino acids. Full variable domain (rest looked up from reference TRBV30 and TRBJ2-4): SQTIHQWPATLVQPVGSPLSLECTVEGTSNPNLYWYRQAAGRGLQLLFYSVGIGQISSEVPQNLSASRPQDRQFILSSKKLLLSDSGFYLCAWCSGGASKNIQYFGAGTRLSVL.

This chain connects TRBV28 to TRBJ1-5, with 7 positions matching TRBD1. The CDR3 has 15 residues. V was clipped by 6 bases and J by 5 bases; unmatched bases: 10. Germline-derived CDR1 and CDR2 are MDHEN and SYDVKM. The CDR3 loop is CASSNPGQRDQPQHF. CDR3 DNA sequence: TGTGCCAGCAGCAATCCGGGACAGAGGGATCAGCCCCAGCATTTT.

The chain uses TRBV15 and TRBJ2-6, with D possibly TRBD2 on 6 matching bases. V dropped 3 bases and J dropped 0 bases, with 12 bases sitting between them. The CDR3 sequence is 17 residues long. CDR1 LNHNV and CDR2 YYDKDF come from the germline V gene (reference sequence). The CDR3 DNA reads as TGTGCCACCAGCAGGGGGACTGCCGTCTCTGGGGCCAACGTCCTGACTTTC. Translated: CATSRGTAVSGANVLTF.

The chain combines TRBV6-5 with TRBJ2-3; TRBD2 is a possible D gene (6 bases). Germline V gene sequence: CDR1 MNHEY, CDR2 SVGAGI. Trimming pared 4 bases from V and 2 bases from J, leaving 10 bases between. The CDR3 has 14 amino acids. CDR3 DNA: TGTGCCAGCAGTTCCCGGGGGTTCACAGATACGCAGTATTTT. Translating gives CASSSRGFTDTQYF.

This chain joins TRBV5-8 and TRBJ2-1, with 8 nucleotides matching TRBD1. V gave up 1 base and J gave up 0 bases; unmatched junction bases: 0. The germline CDR1 and CDR2 sequences are SGHTS and YDEGEE. This CDR3 is 15 amino acids long. Here the CDR3 DNA reads TGTGCCAGCAGCTTGACAGGGGGCTCCTACAATGAGCAGTTCTTC. Its protein product is CASSLTGGSYNEQFF.